This T cell receptor (beta chain) emerged from a study of cytomegalovirus exposure and HLA in healthy donors (dated by TCRdb to the late 2010s). Regarding the complete study: An earlier analysis of roughly 500 of the donors reported 250 to 300 Gb of sequence data and more than 90 million unique TCR beta sequences from 150 million to 200 million T cells. On average, around 240,000 unique TCR beta nucleotide sequences were sequenced per donor among some 430 genotyped donors of the cohort, with roughly 18% of those sequences being non-productive. The study aimed to test whether cataloging public T cell receptors could reveal signatures of past pathogen exposure. HLA typing included class I and class II loci at four-digit resolution. In a later genetic analysis, genome-wide SNP genotypes for about 55% of the roughly 670 donors were used, and that subset was treated as a discovery cohort. The study combined high-throughput TCR immunosequencing, statistical association of individual TCRs with disease status, and machine learning to predict cytomegalovirus infection status. Five DR-DQ haplotypes were treated as single units for association and clustering because of strong linkage in the cohort. All discovery cohort repertoires had been generated on a single sequencing platform. The genetic ancestry cluster associated with self-reported Caucasian donors included 81% of the roughly 400 genotyped donors. Typing coverage differed by locus: A, B, C, DRB1 and DQB1 were typed in roughly 629-630 donors, DQA1 in 500 to 550, DPA1 in 600 to 610, and DPB1 in 450 to 490. An early release covering over 500 HLA-typed donors comprised 250 to 350 gigabases of sequencing data and some 79 million unique TCR sequences. An earlier analysis of several hundred of the donors used high-throughput TCR beta sequencing to judge whether each TCR beta V gene segment behaved as functional or pseudogenic. Rather than using new phenotypic data, the later analysis identified candidate immune exposures from TCR beta sequences and from how often those sequences occurred across donors. Along with the roughly 610-subject first cohort, a separate validation cohort of about 110 different subjects was used. Donor age, sex, ethnicity and CMV serostatus were collected together with the repertoire data. Using immunosequencing, the study profiled T cell repertoires from 500 to 800 subjects and related those repertoires to cytomegalovirus serostatus. A later analysis re-examined previously published TCR beta repertoires from just over 650 donors and added high-resolution HLA genotyping to investigate patterns of TCR occurrence.

The cohort comprised around 700 healthy bone marrow donors. Cohort members were all nominally healthy when sampled, although unrecorded immune exposures were likely present. The donor tested CMV seronegative, placing the donor among the 350 or so seronegative members of the cohort. A peripheral blood sample was provided by each donor, and peripheral blood mononuclear cells were used for TCR beta sequencing. The Qiagen DNeasy Blood Extraction Kit was used to extract genomic DNA from the blood cell samples. With regard to this clone: It has no known antigen specificity. No much larger clone exists at a distance of one base, and base qualities are not known.

Taken from cysteine to phenylalanine, the CDR3 has 15 residues. CDR3 DNA is the only sequence kept; it has 45 bases, read in frame from the first base. The germline V gene sets CDR1 to MDHEN and CDR2 to SYDVKM. V is cut by 6 bases and J by 0 bases, and the space between the germline ends is 14 bases. Points the paper makes about the study in general: Because some donors lacked HLA typing at each locus, the association tests relied only on the typed subset. Most TCR sequences were seen in very few donors, while some public TCRs were found in many individuals. Roughly 15 rarely observed V segments, including chromosome 9 orphons, were excluded from the earlier analysis of approximately 500 of the donors because counts were too low. CMV serostatus was the only immune exposure information available for the cohort. According to the authors, the approach could potentially be generalized to other disease states and immunological phenotypes. A total of fewer than 200 TCR beta chains were listed by the study as associated with cytomegalovirus. When HLA alleles, especially DR and DQ, strongly co-occurred, TCR associations were difficult to assign to individual alleles. In a later genetic analysis, a missense DCLRE1C variant was associated with V-gene and J-gene trimming of TCR beta chains, and the association was replicated in an independent cohort. Specific HLA alleles were associated with 15,000 to 20,000 TCR beta sequences at a false discovery rate of 0.05 in a later analysis. A further reported finding was that TCR beta sequences accurately predicted the HLA-A and HLA-B alleles for most subjects in the first cohort. A later analysis found that TCR association rates varied across HLA loci, with DRB1 alleles showing the most associated TCRs and HLA-C alleles the fewest. According to a later analysis, most CMV-associated TCR beta chains appeared to be HLA-restricted, and the HLA associations seemed to be driven largely by CMV exposure. An earlier analysis of approximately 540 of the donors showed that most TCR beta V segments appeared in productive rearrangements either about 90% or about 30% of the time, which broadly matched IMGT annotations. The classifier was reported to diagnose cytomegalovirus status with high specificity and sensitivity in both the original cohort and the validation cohort. A later analysis reported that several top co-occurrence clusters appeared linked to parvovirus B19, influenza, CMV and Epstein-Barr virus. In this cohort, only TCR beta chains were sequenced, and detectable features were limited by the absence of alpha or paired-chain data. Three of the identified cytomegalovirus-associated TCR beta chains were confirmed in vitro to be specific for cytomegalovirus antigens. Correlated functional status among segregating V segments might be attributable to linkage disequilibrium, but an unknown experimental factor could not be ruled out. A later analysis found that HLA-associated TCR beta chains were more clonally expanded and had lower generation probabilities than equally common non-associated chains. Roughly uniform sequencing depth across donors was assumed in presence/absence analyses, although this assumption may not hold. A cluster of highly shared sequence variants was judged likely to represent a technical artifact of the sequencing pipeline. Compared with the roughly 710-donor mean, donors in an Asian-associated ancestry cluster had fewer N-insertions in productive TCRs, according to a later genetic analysis. Because the 87-base-pair reads could not distinguish some IMGT-functional V segments, including TRBV6-2 and TRBV6-3, those segments were excluded.

Library method: the immunoSEQ multiplex PCR assay. A mixture of 60 forward primers for TCR Vbeta segments and 13 reverse primers for TCR Jbeta segments was used in the multiplex PCR. A multiplex PCR assay on genomic DNA amplified the CDR3 region of rearranged TCR beta genes. The amplified TCR beta libraries were sequenced on the Illumina HiSeq System as 87-base-pair reads. In the authors' own workflow: A later analysis tallied around 82 million unique TCR beta chains across the 666 repertoires, and approximately 9.9 million of those chains were shared by two or more donors. Raw reads were error-corrected and collapsed into unique sequences with a nearest-neighbor algorithm that merged closely related sequences to remove PCR and sequencing errors. V, D and J gene segments were assigned by aligning CDR3 sequences to IMGT reference sequences. For a sequence to be retained, a match of at least six nucleotides to both a V gene segment and a J gene segment was required. A rearrangement counted as productive if the CDR3 had no stop codons and remained in frame with V and J, and every other rearrangement counted as non-productive. CDR3 was defined by IMGT convention, running from the second conserved V-encoded cysteine to the conserved J-encoded phenylalanine. The earlier analysis of about 610 of the donors excluded sequences that lacked an unambiguous match to a single V gene segment. In an earlier analysis of several hundred of the donors, V segments were called functional above 56.7% productive rearrangements and were called segregating when the between-donor standard deviation exceeded 5%. A statistical classification framework was developed to diagnose cytomegalovirus status using the catalog of TCR beta chain sequences. In a later analysis, V and J genes were assigned by comparing TCR nucleotide sequences against IMGT/GENE-DB human TR gene sequences. Using the TCRdist pipeline, a later analysis assigned CDR3 sequences along with most-parsimonious VDJ recombination scenarios. A later analysis defined each TCR beta chain by its CDR3 amino acid sequence plus V-gene family, and excluded reads lacking a unique V-gene family. As a way to deal with suspected cross-contamination and a sequencing artifact, a later analysis dropped more than 500 nucleotide sequences that were highly shared and had low generation probability. A later analysis calculated a clonal expansion index for each public chain from normalized within-repertoire ranks of inferred template counts. Generation probabilities in a later analysis came from a VDJ recombination model fitted to out-of-frame rearrangements, and those results were checked against IGoR. Hypergeometric tests were used in a later analysis to score TCR-TCR, TCR-HLA and TCR-CMV co-occurrence, with a repertoire-size bias correction applied to the TCR pairs. A later analysis estimated false discovery rates by permuting HLA or CMV assignments 20 times. In a later analysis, co-occurring TCRs were grouped using DBSCAN, and TCRdist sequence similarity was added for clustering within HLA-allele-positive subsets. Repertoires with fewer than 30,000 or more than 120,000 public chains, plus five repertoires with anomalous nucleotide sharing, were excluded from co-occurrence clustering. TCRdb took over this immuneACCESS table, retaining in-frame rearrangements with V and J assigned. Such tables are incomplete; in checked studies, under half of the missing clones stem from an unresolved V gene, and the remainder is unexplained. That table supplies the V and J calls and clone size; D and trimming were determined from the DNA. For this sample the table gives about 140,000 clones, of which about 82% were detected only once. The top ten hold 3.4% of the sample.

This TCR derives from a male donor in good health and CMV-seronegative. This chain joins TRBV28 to TRBJ2-5, with TRBD2 as a weak D call on 5 bases. The sequenced sample consisted of PBMCs. Here is the DNA: TGTGCCAGCAGCCCGGGTTGGGAGTACCAAGAGACCCAGTACTTC. The encoded protein is CASSPGWEYQETQYF.